The entry below describes one TCR beta chain. V lost 5 bases and J lost 7, with 18 bases in between. The CDR3 spans 14 residues. Germline V CDR1 and CDR2: SGHAT, FQNNGV. The sample originates from a study of blood T cell repertoires in COVID-19. Study information: Sources were T cells, B-cell-depleted T cells, or PBMCs; the material itself was cDNA or gDNA.

As handled by the study authors: Counts of nucleated cells, estimated from reference gene primer amplification, were obtained. Sequencing used immunoSEQ multiplex PCR; TCRdb keeps in-frame clones, though not all of them. Clone size and V and J calls were adopted from that table, with D and trimming inferred from the DNA. The sample has about 260,000 clones; around 80% are singletons. The chain has TRBV11-2 and TRBJ2-7, with a tentative D call TRBD1 (6 bases). This clonotype was obtained from a young man with acute COVID-19. The material sequenced was PBMCs or T cells enriched from blood (not recorded which). The CDR3 DNA follows: TGTGCCAGCAGCCCACTGACAGGTTATGGGGAGCAGTACGTC. This gives the protein CASSPLTGYGEQYV.